This TCR beta chain was sequenced in a study of type 1 regulatory T cells. Across the whole study: T-allo10 is a Tr1-enriched, alloantigen-specific CD4 T cell product made in vitro.

The CDR3 sequence is 13 residues long. V shed 6 bases, J shed 7 bases, and the junction held 4 bases outside the gene matches. Germline CDR1 SQVTM, CDR2 ANQGSEA. TCRdb redid the calling of the reads with MiXCR, one entry per CDR3 protein. The sample has 55,000 to 65,000 distinct CDR3 sequences; 62% are singletons. This clonotype was observed a handful of times. No antigen is known for it. Study-wide findings and caveats: Compared with non-Tr1 cells, Tr1 cells showed a narrower TCR repertoire.

The TCR was taken from a human donor in good health. Sequencing was carried out using cultured non-Tr1 T cells, either the whole culture or a sorted T cell fraction (not recorded which). V gene TRBV29-1 combines with J gene TRBJ2-3; 13 positions match TRBD2. The CDR3: CSVAGTSGNTQYF. DNA of the CDR3: TGCAGCGTCGCCGGGACTAGCGGGAATACGCAGTATTTT.